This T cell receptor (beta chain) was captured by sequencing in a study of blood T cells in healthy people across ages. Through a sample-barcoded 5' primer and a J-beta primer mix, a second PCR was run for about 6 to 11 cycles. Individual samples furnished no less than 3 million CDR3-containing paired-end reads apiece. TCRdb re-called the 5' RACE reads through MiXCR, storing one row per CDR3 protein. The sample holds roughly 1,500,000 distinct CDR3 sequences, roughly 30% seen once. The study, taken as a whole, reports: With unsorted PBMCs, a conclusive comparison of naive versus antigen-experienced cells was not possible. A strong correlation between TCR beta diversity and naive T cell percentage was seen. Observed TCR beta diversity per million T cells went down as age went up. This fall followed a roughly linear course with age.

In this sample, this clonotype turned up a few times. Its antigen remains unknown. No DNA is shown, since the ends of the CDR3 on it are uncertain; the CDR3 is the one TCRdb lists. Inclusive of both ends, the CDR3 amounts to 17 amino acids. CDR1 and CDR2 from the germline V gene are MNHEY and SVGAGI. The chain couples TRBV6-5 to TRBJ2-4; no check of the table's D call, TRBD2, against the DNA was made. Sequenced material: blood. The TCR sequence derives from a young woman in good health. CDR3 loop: CASILGPTRSAKNIQYF.